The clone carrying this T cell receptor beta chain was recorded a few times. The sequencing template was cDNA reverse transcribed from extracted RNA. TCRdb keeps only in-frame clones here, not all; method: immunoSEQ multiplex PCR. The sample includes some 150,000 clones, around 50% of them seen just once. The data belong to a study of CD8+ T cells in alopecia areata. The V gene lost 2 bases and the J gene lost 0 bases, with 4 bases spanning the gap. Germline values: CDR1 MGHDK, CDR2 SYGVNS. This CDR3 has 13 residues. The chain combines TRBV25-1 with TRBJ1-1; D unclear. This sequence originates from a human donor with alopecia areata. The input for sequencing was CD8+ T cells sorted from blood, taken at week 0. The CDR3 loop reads CASSEGMNTEAFF. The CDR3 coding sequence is TGTGCCAGCAGTGAAGGGATGAACACTGAAGCTTTCTTT.